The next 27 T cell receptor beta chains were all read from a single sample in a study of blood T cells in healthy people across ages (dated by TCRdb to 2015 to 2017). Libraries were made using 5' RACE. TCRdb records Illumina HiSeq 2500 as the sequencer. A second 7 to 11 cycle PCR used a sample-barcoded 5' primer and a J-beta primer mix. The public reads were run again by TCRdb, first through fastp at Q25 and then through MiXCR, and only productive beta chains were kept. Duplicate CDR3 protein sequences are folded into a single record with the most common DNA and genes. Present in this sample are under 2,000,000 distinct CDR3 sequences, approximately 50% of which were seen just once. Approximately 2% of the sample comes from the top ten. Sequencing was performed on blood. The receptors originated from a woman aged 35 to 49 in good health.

CDR3 nucleotide sequence: TGTGCCAGCAGCTCCCCAGGGTTACCCTACGAGCAGTACTTC. Residues: CASSSPGLPYEQYF. This chain connects TRBV6-5 to TRBJ2-7, with a weak D call TRBD1 (5 bases). The CDR3 runs 14 residues. Trimming removed 6 bases at V and 2 bases at J, with 14 bases between. The germline V gene encodes CDR1 MNHEY and CDR2 SVGAGI.

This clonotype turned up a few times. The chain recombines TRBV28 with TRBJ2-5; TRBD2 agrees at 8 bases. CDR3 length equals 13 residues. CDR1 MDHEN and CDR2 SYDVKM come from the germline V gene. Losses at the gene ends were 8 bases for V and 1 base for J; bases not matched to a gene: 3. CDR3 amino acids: CASDTSGQETQYF. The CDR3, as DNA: TGTGCCAGCGATACTAGCGGCCAAGAGACCCAGTACTTC.

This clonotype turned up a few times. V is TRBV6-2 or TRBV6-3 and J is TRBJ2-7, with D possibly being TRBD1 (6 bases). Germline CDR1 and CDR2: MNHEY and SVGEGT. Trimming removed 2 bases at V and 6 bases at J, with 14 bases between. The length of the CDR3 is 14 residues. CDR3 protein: CASSYLSGVGEQYF. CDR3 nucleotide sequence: TGTGCCAGCAGTTACCTGTCAGGGGTAGGCGAGCAGTACTTC.

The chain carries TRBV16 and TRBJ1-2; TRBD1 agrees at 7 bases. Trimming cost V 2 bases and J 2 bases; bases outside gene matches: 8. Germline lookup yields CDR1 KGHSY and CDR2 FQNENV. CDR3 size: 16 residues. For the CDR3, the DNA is TGTGCCAGCAGCCAAGGCCCTTACAGGGGAAACTATGGCTACACCTTC. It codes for CASSQGPYRGNYGYTF.

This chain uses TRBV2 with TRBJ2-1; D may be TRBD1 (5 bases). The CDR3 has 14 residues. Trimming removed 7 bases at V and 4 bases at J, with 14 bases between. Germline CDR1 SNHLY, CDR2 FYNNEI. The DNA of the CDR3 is TGTGCCAGCAACCAGGGCCCTTTATACAATGAGCAGTTCTTC. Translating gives CASNQGPLYNEQFF. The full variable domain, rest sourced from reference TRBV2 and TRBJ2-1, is EPEVTQTPSHQVTQMGQEVILRCVPISNHLYFYWYRQILGQKVEFLVSFYNNEISEKSEIFDDQFSVERPDGSNFTLKIRSTKLEDSAMYFCASNQGPLYNEQFFGPGTRLTVL.

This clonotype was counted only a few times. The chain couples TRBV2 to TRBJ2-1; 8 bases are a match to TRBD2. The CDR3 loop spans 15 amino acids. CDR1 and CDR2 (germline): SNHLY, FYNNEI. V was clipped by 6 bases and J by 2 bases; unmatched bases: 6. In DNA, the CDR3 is TGTGCCAGCAGAGTAGCGGGGATGGCCTACAATGAGCAGTTCTTC. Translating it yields CASRVAGMAYNEQFF.

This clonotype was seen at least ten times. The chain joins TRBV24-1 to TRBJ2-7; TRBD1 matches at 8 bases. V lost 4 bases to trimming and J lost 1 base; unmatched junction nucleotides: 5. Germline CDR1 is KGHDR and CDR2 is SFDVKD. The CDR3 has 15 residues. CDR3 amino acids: CATSDPGTGSYEQYF. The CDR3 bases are TGTGCCACCAGTGACCCCGGGACAGGTTCCTACGAGCAGTACTTC.

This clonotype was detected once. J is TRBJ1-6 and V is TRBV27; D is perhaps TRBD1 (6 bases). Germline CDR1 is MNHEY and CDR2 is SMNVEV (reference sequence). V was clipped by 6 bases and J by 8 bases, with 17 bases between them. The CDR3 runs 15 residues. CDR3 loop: CASRPHDRRDSPLHF. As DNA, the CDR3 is TGTGCCAGCAGACCCCACGACAGGAGGGATTCACCCCTCCACTTT.

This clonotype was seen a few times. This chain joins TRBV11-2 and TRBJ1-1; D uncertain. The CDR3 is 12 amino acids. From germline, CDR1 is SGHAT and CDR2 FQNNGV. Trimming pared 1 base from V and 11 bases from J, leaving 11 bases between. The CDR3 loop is CASSLVPGGAFF. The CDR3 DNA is TGTGCCAGCAGCTTAGTTCCCGGCGGGGCTTTCTTT.

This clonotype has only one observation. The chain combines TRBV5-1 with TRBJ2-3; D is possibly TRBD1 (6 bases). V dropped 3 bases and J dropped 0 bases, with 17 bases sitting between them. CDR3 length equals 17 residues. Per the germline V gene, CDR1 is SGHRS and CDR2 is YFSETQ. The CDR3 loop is CASSSQPLQGSTDTQYF. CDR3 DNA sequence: TGCGCCAGCAGCTCGCAGCCCCTACAGGGCAGCACAGATACGCAGTATTTT.

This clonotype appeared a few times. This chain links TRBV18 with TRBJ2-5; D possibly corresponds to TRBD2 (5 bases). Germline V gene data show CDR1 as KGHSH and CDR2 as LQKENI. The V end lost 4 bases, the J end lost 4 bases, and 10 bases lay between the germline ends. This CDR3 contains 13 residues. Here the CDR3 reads CASSLSLAETQYF. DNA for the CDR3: TGTGCCAGCTCACTCTCCCTAGCAGAGACCCAGTACTTC.

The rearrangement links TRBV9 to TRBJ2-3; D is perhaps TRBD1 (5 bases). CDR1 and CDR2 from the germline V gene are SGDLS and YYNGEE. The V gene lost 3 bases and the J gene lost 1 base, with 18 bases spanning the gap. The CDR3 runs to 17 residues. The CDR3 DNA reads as TGTGCCAGCAGCGCAGAGAACTTCAGGGCTCGCACAGATACGCAGTATTTT. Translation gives CASSAENFRARTDTQYF.

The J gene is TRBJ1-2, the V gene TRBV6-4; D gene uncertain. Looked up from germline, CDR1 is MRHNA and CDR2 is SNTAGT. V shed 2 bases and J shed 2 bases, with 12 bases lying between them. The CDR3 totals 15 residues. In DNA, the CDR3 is TGTGCCAGCAGTGACCGAAACAGCGCAAACTATGGCTACACCTTC. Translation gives CASSDRNSANYGYTF.

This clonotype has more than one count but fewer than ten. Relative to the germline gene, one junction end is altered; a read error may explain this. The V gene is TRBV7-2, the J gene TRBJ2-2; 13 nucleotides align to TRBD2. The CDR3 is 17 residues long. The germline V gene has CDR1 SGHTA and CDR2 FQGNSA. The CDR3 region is CASSLLAGGPNTGELFF. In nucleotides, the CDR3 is TGTGCTAGCAGCTTACTAGCGGGGGGGCCGAACACCGGGGAGCTGTTTTTT.

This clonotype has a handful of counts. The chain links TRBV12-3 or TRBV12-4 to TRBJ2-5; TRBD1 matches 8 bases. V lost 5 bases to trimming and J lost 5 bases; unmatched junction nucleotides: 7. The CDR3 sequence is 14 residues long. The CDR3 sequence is CASSKSGGRETQYF. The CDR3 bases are TGTGCCAGCAGTAAATCAGGGGGCCGGGAGACCCAGTACTTC.

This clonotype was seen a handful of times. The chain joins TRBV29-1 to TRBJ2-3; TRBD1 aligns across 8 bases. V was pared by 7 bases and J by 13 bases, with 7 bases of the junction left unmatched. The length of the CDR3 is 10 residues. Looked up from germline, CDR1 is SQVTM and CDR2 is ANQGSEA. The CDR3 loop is CSASDRAEYF. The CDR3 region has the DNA TGCAGCGCCTCGGACAGGGCGGAGTATTTT.

As DNA, the CDR3 is TGCAGTGCTAGACTGCGCGGACTAGCGGGGAACAATGAGCAGTTCTTC. Translated, it gives CSARLRGLAGNNEQFF. The V gene is TRBV20-1, the J gene TRBJ2-1; 12 bases map to TRBD2. The CDR3 loop spans 16 amino acids. J was trimmed by 5 bases and V by 2 bases; bases with no gene match: 7. Germline CDR1 reads DFQATT; CDR2 reads SNEGSKA (reference sequence).

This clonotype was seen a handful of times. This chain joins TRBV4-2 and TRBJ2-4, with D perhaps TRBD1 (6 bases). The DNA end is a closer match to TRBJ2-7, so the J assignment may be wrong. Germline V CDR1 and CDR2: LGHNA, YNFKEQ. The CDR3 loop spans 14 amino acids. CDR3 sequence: CASSQGQDLYEQYF. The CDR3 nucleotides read TGTGCCAGCAGCCAAGGACAGGACCTCTACGAGCAGTACTTC.

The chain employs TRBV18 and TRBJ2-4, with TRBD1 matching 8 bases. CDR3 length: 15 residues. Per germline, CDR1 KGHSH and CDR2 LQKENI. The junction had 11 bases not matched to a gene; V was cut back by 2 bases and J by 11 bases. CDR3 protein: CASSPLQGDPVVQYF. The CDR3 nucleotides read TGTGCCAGCTCACCATTACAGGGGGATCCCGTTGTTCAGTACTTC.

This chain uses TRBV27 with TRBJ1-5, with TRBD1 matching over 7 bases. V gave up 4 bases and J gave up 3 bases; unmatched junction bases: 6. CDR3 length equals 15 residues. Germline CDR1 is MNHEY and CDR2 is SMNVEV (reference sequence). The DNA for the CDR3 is TGTGCCAGCAGTTCGACAGGGATTAACAATCAGCCCCAGCATTTT. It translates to CASSSTGINNQPQHF.

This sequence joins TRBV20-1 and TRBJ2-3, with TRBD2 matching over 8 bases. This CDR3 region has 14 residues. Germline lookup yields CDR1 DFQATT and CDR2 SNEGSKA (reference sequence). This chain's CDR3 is CRGTRGGSTDTQYF. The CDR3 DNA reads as TGCAGAGGGACTAGGGGGGGTAGCACAGATACGCAGTATTTT.

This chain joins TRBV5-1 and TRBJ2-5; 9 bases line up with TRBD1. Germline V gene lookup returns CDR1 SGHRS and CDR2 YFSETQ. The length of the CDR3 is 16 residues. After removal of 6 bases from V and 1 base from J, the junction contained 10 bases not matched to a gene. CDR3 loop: CASTPTAGQGQETQYF. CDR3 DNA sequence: TGCGCCAGCACCCCCACTGCGGGACAGGGCCAAGAGACCCAGTACTTC.

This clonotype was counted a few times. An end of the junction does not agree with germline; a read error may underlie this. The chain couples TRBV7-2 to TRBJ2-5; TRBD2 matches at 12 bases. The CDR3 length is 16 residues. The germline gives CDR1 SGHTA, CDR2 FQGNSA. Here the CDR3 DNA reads TGTGTCAGCAGCTCGGCTAGCGGGGGGGCCAAAGAGACCCAGTACTTC. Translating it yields CVSSSASGGAKETQYF.

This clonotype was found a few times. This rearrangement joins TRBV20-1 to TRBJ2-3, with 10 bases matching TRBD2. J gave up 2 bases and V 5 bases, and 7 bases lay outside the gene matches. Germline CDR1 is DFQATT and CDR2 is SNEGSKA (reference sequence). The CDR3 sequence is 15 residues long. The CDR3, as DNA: TGCAGTGCTCCTCAGCGGGGGGGCGTCACAGATACGCAGTATTTT. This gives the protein CSAPQRGGVTDTQYF.

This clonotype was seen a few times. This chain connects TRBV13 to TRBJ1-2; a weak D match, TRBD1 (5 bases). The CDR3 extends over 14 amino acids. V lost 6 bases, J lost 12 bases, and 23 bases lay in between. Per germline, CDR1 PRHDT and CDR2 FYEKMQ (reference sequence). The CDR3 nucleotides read TGTGCCAGCAGTAATTCGGGGCAGGGAGAAGGGGACACCTTC. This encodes CASSNSGQGEGDTF.

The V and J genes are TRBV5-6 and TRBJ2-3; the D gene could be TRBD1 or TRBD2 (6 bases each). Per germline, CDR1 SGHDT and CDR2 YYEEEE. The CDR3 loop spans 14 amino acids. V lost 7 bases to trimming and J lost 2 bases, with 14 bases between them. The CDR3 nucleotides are TGTGCCAGCCTACTTGGGGGGCCCACAGATACGCAGTATTTT. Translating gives CASLLGGPTDTQYF.

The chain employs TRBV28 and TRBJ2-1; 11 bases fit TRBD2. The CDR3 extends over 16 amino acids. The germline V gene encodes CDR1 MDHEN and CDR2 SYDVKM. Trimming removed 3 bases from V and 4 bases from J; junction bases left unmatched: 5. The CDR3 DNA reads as TGTGCCAGCAGTTTTCAGACTAGCGGGGATTACAATGAGCAGTTCTTC. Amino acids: CASSFQTSGDYNEQFF.